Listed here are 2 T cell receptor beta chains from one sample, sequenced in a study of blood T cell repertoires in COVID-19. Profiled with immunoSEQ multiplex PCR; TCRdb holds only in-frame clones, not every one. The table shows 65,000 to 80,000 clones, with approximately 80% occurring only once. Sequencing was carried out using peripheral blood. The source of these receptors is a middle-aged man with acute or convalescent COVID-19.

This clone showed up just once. DNA of the CDR3: TGTGCCAGCAGCACAGGGGGCGCGGGGAGCAATCAGCCCCAGCATTTT. This codes for CASSTGGAGSNQPQHF. The rearrangement uses TRBV9 and TRBJ1-5; TRBD1 matches 9 bases. The CDR3 is made up of 16 amino acids. Germline V gene data show CDR1 as SGDLS and CDR2 as YYNGEE. Germline trimming cut 4 bases from V and 1 base from J; bases unmatched to any gene: 6.

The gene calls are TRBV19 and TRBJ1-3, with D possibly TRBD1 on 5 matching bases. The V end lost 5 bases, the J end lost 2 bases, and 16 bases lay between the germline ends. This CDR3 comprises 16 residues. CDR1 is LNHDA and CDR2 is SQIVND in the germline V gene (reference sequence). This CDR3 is CASSDAGRLTGNTIYF. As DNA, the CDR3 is TGTGCCAGTAGTGACGCAGGGCGGTTGACTGGAAACACCATATATTTT.